The 8 T cell receptor beta chains presented below share a single source sample, sequenced in a study of tumor and adjacent non-tumor tissue in lung cancer. The template was RNA from unsorted bulk tissue. More than 3 cm separated this lung sample from the edge of the tumor. Three rounds of nested PCR, following a modified ARM-PCR protocol, produced the TCRbeta library. One entry per CDR3 protein, called by TCRdb with MiXCR from the multiplex PCR reads. The data show roughly 75,000 distinct CDR3 sequences, with 65% to 75% seen just once and about a quarter held by the top ten. What was sequenced was distant non-tumor lung tissue. All receptors come from a woman between 45 and 60 years old with non-small cell lung cancer.

This clonotype turned up a few times. The chain joins TRBV28 to TRBJ2-1; 12 bases align to TRBD2. Germline loops: CDR1 MDHEN, CDR2 SYDVKM. V trimming: 6 bases; J trimming: 2 bases; junction bases outside the gene matches: 2. The CDR3 covers 15 residues. The CDR3 nucleotides are TGTGCCAGCAGCAGACTAGCGGGAGCCTACAATGAGCAGTTCTTC. Its protein product is CASSRLAGAYNEQFF.

On this clonotype itself: Sequence at one end of the junction differs from germline and may be a read error. The chain joins TRBV6-5 to TRBJ2-5, with a possible D match to TRBD2 (6 bases). The CDR3 is 13 amino acids. In germline, CDR1 is MNHEY, CDR2 SVGAGI. The CDR3 DNA reads as TGTGCCAACAGCCGACGGGGCCGGGAGACACAGTACTTC. It is translated as CANSRRGRETQYF.

As regards this clonotype: A read error may account for a junction end that differs from germline. V and J are TRBV11-2 and TRBJ2-3; 7 bases match TRBD2. This CDR3 contains 16 residues. From germline, CDR1 is SGHAT and CDR2 FQNNGV. The CDR3 region has the DNA TGTGTCAGCAACGAGGGACGAGCGGGATATACAGATACGCAGTATTTT. This encodes CVSNEGRAGYTDTQYF.

The CDR3 region has the DNA TGTGCCAGCAGTTTTTACGGCCCCGGGAGGGCCGGGGAGCTGTTTTTT. Its translation: CASSFYGPGRAGELFF. V gene TRBV28 combines with J gene TRBJ2-2, with 8 bases fitting TRBD2. The CDR3 totals 16 residues. Trimming removed 3 bases from V and 6 bases from J; junction bases left unmatched: 9. Germline V gives CDR1 MDHEN, CDR2 SYDVKM.

About this clonotype: This may come from a read error, since a much larger clone is one base off. The chain combines TRBV20-1 with TRBJ2-1, with 15 bases matching TRBD2. Germline V CDR1 and CDR2: DFQATT, SNEGSKA (reference sequence). The CDR3 covers 19 residues. For the CDR3, the DNA is TGCATTGCTAGACCTAGCGGACTAGCGGGAGGGAGCTCCTACAATGAGCAGTTCTTC. This translates into CIARPSGLAGGSSYNEQFF.

This clonotype has only one observation. Since a much larger clone is just one base distant, this may be a read error. V and J are TRBV5-5 and TRBJ1-5; D is unresolved. The CDR3 covers 14 residues. The germline gives CDR1 SGHKS, CDR2 YYEKEE (reference sequence). DNA of the CDR3: TGTGCCAGCAGCCGGGCCCCTGGGGATCAGCCCCATCATTTT. Protein product: CASSRAPGDQPHHF.

Of note for this clonotype: A junction boundary mismatches the germline segment, possibly from a read error. The chain uses TRBV11-2 and TRBJ1-2, with no clear D. CDR3 length: 15 residues. In germline, CDR1 is SGHAT, CDR2 FQNNGV. CDR3 in amino acids: CASSLSPLNNYDYTF. For the CDR3, the DNA is TGTGCCAGTAGCTTATCTCCTCTAAATAACTATGACTACACCTTC.

As to this clonotype: A much larger clone is a single base away; this may be a read error. CDR3 amino acids: CSVEIVSEWNEQFF. The CDR3 bases are TGCAGCGTGGAGATAGTCTCAGAATGGAATGAGCAGTTCTTC. The chain recombines TRBV29-1 with TRBJ2-1; D gene ambiguous. Germline V gene sequence: CDR1 SQVTM, CDR2 ANQGSEA. CDR3 length equals 14 residues. V lost 6 bases, J lost 7 bases, and 19 bases lay in between.